This passage covers 20 T cell receptor beta chains from one sample sequenced in a study of CD8 T cells in ankylosing spondylitis. TCRdb reprocessed the 5' RACE reads via MiXCR and lists one record per CDR3 protein. The table records roughly 130,000 distinct CDR3 sequences, roughly 13% of them present only once. Sample: blood, either unsorted or a sorted T cell fraction (not recorded which). The origin of the receptors is a female donor with ankylosing spondylitis or in good health (not recorded which).

Details on this clonotype: This may come from a read error, since a much larger clone is one base off. The chain recombines TRBV5-1 with TRBJ1-1; no definite D call. The CDR3 contains 14 residues. Germline-derived CDR1 and CDR2 are SGHRS and YFSETQ. The CDR3 region has the DNA TGCGTCAGCAGCTTCGGGGATATGAACACTGAAGCTTTCTTT. Amino acid sequence: CVSSFGDMNTEAFF.

The chain links TRBV6-1 to TRBJ1-2; TRBD1 matches at 9 bases. There are 15 residues in the CDR3. Looked up from germline, CDR1 is MNHNS and CDR2 is SASEGT. Unmatched junction bases numbered 12, after V lost 0 bases and J lost 13 bases. As DNA, the CDR3 is TGTGCCAGCAGTGAAGCGCTTCGGGGACAGGGAGGTCTCACCTTC. As protein: CASSEALRGQGGLTF.

The rearrangement links TRBV12-3 or TRBV12-4 to TRBJ1-5; D gene ambiguous. The CDR3 extends over 13 amino acids. V gave up 5 bases and J gave up 7 bases, with 12 bases separating them. CDR3 loop: CASSLKANQPQHF. CDR3 DNA: TGTGCCAGCAGTCTCAAGGCGAACCAGCCCCAGCATTTT.

This clonotype was seen many times. The CDR3: CSVGTSTDTQYF. The DNA for the CDR3 is TGCAGCGTTGGTACTAGCACAGATACGCAGTATTTT. The genes are TRBV29-1 and TRBJ2-3, with D uncertain. Germline CDR1 reads SQVTM; CDR2 reads ANQGSEA. Trimming shortened V by 4 bases and J by 0 bases, and 5 bases separated the two germline ends. The CDR3 extends over 12 amino acids.

This clonotype has at least ten counts. V and J are TRBV15 and TRBJ2-5; D is unclear. CDR1 and CDR2 (germline): LNHNV, YYDKDF (reference sequence). The V and J ends lost 3 bases and 2 bases respectively, with 13 bases between them. There are 15 residues in the CDR3. The CDR3 loop is CATSRGVSPQETQYF. In nucleotides, the CDR3 is TGTGCCACCAGCAGGGGCGTGTCACCTCAAGAGACCCAGTACTTC.

This clonotype has just a few counts. The V call is TRBV19, the J call TRBJ2-5; 8 bases align to TRBD1. This CDR3 is 16 amino acids long. Per germline, CDR1 LNHDA and CDR2 SQIVND (reference sequence). The V segment lost 7 bases and the J segment 6 bases; nucleotides outside the gene matches: 16. The CDR3 nucleotides read TGTGCCAGTACCCCCTTTGGAGGACAGGGTTTAAAGACCCAGTACTTC. Translating it yields CASTPFGGQGLKTQYF.

This clonotype has a handful of counts. The chain recombines TRBV11-1 with TRBJ1-1; D is ambiguous. Germline V gene data show CDR1 as SGHAT and CDR2 as FQDESV (reference sequence). This CDR3 spans 13 amino acids. Trimming took off 1 base at V and 5 bases at J, with 8 bases between the two ends. In DNA, the CDR3 is TGTGCCAGCAGCTTAGAGAAGTTTACTGAAGCTTTCTTT. It translates to CASSLEKFTEAFF.

This clonotype was counted at least ten times. DNA of the CDR3: TGTGCCAGCAGCTTGGTAGCCAAAAACATTCAGTACTTC. Translation gives CASSLVAKNIQYF. V gene TRBV5-6 combines with J gene TRBJ2-4; D ambiguous. Germline V gene sequence: CDR1 SGHDT, CDR2 YYEEEE. The CDR3 extends over 13 amino acids. V was shortened by 0 bases and J by 0 bases, with 1 base between the two germline ends.

This clonotype was observed a few times. The J gene is TRBJ2-1, the V gene TRBV11-2; weak D call: TRBD2 (5 bases). The CDR3 contains 14 residues. The germline CDR1 and CDR2 sequences are SGHAT and FQNNGV. V shed 0 bases and J shed 11 bases, with 14 bases lying between them. The CDR3 nucleotides read TGTGCCAGCAGCTTAGATCTAGGAGGCCGTAAGCAGTTCTTC. Encoded protein: CASSLDLGGRKQFF.

The V gene is TRBV7-6, the J gene TRBJ2-7, with 9 bases that match TRBD2. The germline V gene encodes CDR1 SGHVS and CDR2 FNYEAQ. The trim removed 0 bases at V and 5 bases at J, leaving 20 bases unmatched. The CDR3 consists of 20 residues. The CDR3 coding sequence is TGTGCCAGCAGCTTAGCCAGGGTAGCGGGAGTCGGACGATTTGGGGACGAGCAGTACTTC. Translated: CASSLARVAGVGRFGDEQYF.

This clonotype was seen many times. The chain carries TRBV12-3 or TRBV12-4 and TRBJ2-5; 10 bases map to TRBD2. This CDR3 region has 19 residues. The junction had 20 bases not matched to a gene; V was cut back by 5 bases and J by 5 bases. This chain's CDR3 is CASSVRGLASGGVGETQYF. The CDR3 DNA sequence: TGTGCCAGCAGTGTCCGTGGATTGGCTAGCGGGGGAGTGGGGGAGACCCAGTACTTC.

On this clonotype: This could be a read error, since a much larger clone is one nucleotide away. J is TRBJ1-3 and V is TRBV29-1; D not certain. CDR3 size: 11 residues. Germline V lookup: CDR1 SQVTM, CDR2 ANQGSEA. Trimming cost V 8 bases and J 4 bases, with 9 bases left between them. CDR3 amino acids: CSPLRGNTIYF. The DNA for the CDR3 is TGCAGCCCCCTGAGGGGAAACACCATATATTTT.

This clonotype was picked up a small number of times. The chain is built from TRBV11-2 and TRBJ2-1; 9 bases line up with TRBD2. Germline V gives CDR1 SGHAT, CDR2 FQNNGV. CDR3 length: 19 residues. The junction had 13 bases not matched to a gene; V was cut back by 3 bases and J by 1 base. The chain's CDR3 is CASSFSGNSGGISYNEQFF. The DNA of the CDR3 is TGTGCCAGCAGCTTCAGTGGGAATAGCGGGGGAATATCCTACAATGAGCAGTTCTTC.

This clonotype was observed many times. This sequence joins TRBV28 and TRBJ2-7; D is unclear. The germline gives CDR1 MDHEN, CDR2 SYDVKM. The CDR3 spans 11 residues. Trimming removed 0 bases at V and 5 bases at J, with 2 bases between. CDR3 residues: CASSLWDEQYF. CDR3 DNA sequence: TGTGCCAGCAGTTTATGGGACGAGCAGTACTTC.

This clonotype was observed many times. This chain connects TRBV20-1 to TRBJ2-7; TRBD2 is a possible D gene (5 bases). CDR3 size: 13 residues. Germline CDR1 and CDR2: DFQATT and SNEGSKA (reference sequence). Deletions cut 3 bases from V and 3 bases from J, with 12 bases between. The DNA of the CDR3 is TGCAGTGCTAGCGCGGGTTTCCACTACGAGCAGTACTTC. Protein product: CSASAGFHYEQYF.

In this sample, this clonotype turned up many times. The CDR3 reads CATSSGQGGSYEQYF. Written as DNA, the CDR3 is TGTGCCACCAGCAGCGGACAGGGTGGCTCCTACGAGCAGTACTTC. The rearrangement links TRBV15 to TRBJ2-7; 8 bases map to TRBD1. Trimming cost V 3 bases and J 0 bases; bases outside gene matches: 4. Per germline, CDR1 LNHNV and CDR2 YYDKDF (reference sequence). CDR3 size: 15 residues.

The chain uses TRBV2 and TRBJ1-4; D is possibly TRBD1 (5 bases). The germline V gene encodes CDR1 SNHLY and CDR2 FYNNEI. The V end lost 6 bases, the J end lost 5 bases, and 16 bases lay between the germline ends. The CDR3 contains 15 residues. Written as DNA, the CDR3 is TGTGCCAGCAGACGACCGGGACTAGAAAATGAAAAACTGTTTTTT. Its protein product is CASRRPGLENEKLFF.

V usage is TRBV7-6 and J usage is TRBJ1-1; no reliable D call. The CDR3 spans 13 residues. Germline assignment: CDR1 SGHVS and CDR2 FNYEAQ. Trimming took off 1 base at V and 5 bases at J, with 8 bases between the two ends. The CDR3 loop reads CASSLVSGTEAFF. The CDR3 DNA sequence: TGTGCCAGCAGCTTAGTGAGCGGGACTGAAGCTTTCTTT.

This clonotype turned up a few times. CDR3 bases: TGTGCCAGCAGGGTCCAGGACTACTCCTACGAGCAGTACTTC. Protein product: CASRVQDYSYEQYF. The V and J genes are TRBV12-3 or TRBV12-4 and TRBJ2-7, with D perhaps matching TRBD2 (6 bases). Deletions cut 6 bases from V and 0 bases from J, with 12 bases between. The CDR3 has 14 amino acids.

The CDR3 sequence is CSVRPWSGDSYEQYF. CDR3 DNA sequence: TGCAGCGTACGCCCGTGGAGCGGGGATTCCTACGAGCAGTACTTC. This chain links TRBV29-1 with TRBJ2-7, with 7 bases identical to TRBD2. Germline V gene data show CDR1 as SQVTM and CDR2 as ANQGSEA. CDR3 size: 15 residues. Losses at the gene ends were 6 bases for V and 1 base for J; bases not matched to a gene: 12.